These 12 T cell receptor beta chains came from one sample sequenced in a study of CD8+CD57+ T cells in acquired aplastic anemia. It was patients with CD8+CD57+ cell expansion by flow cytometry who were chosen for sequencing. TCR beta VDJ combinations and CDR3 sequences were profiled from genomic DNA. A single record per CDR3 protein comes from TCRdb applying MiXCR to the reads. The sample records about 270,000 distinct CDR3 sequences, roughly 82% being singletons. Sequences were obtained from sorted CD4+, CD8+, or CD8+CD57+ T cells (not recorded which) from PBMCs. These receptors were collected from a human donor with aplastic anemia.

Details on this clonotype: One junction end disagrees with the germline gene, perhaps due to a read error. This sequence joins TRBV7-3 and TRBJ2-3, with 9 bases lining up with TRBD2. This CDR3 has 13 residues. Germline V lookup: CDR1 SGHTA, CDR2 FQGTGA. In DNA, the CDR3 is TGTGCCAGCAGCTTCGGGAGCAGCGGGGGGAACGATTTT. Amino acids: CASSFGSSGGNDF.

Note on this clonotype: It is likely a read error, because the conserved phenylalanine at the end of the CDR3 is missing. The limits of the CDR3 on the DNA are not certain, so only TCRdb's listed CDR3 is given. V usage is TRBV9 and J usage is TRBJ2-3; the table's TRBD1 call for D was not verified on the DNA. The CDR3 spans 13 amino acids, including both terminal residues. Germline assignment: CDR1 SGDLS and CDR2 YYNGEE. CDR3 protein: CASGGAGNIQHFV.

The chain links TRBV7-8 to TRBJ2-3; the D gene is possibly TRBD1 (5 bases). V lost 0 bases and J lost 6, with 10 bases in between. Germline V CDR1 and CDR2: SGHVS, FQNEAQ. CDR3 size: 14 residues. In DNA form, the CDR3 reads TGTGCCAGCAGCTTAGCAGGAGACAGCGATACGCAGTATTTT. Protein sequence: CASSLAGDSDTQYF.

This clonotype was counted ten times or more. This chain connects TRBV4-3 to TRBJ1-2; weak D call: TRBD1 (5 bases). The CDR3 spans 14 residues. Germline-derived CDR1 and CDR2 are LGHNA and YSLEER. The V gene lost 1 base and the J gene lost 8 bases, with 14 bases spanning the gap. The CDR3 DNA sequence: TGCGCCAGCAGCCAAGTGATCGCAGGGAGAGGCTACACCTTC. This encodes CASSQVIAGRGYTF.

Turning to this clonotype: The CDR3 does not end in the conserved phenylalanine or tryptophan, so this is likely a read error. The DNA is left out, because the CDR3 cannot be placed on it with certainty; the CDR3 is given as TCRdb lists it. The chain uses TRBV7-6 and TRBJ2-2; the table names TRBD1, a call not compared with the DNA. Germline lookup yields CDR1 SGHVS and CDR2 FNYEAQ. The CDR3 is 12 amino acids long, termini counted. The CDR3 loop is CASSLFTGGTYI.

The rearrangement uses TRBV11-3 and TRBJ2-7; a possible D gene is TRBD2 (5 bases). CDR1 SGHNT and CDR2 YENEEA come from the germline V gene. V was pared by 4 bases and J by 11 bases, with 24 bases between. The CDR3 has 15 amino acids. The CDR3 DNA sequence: TGTGCCAGCAGCTCAGATGCGGGCACGGCCAATGAGGAGTACTTC. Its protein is CASSSDAGTANEEYF. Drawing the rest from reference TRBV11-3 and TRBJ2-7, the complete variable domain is EAGVVQSPRYKIIEKKQPVAFWCNPISGHNTLYWYLQNLGQGPELLIRYENEEAVDDSQLPKDRFSAERLKGVDSTLKIQPAELGDSAVYLCASSSDAGTANEEYFGPGTRLTVT.

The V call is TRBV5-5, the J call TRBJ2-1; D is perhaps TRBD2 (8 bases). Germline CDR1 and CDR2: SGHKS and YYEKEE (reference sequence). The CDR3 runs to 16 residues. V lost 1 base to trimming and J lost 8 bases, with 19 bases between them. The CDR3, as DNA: TGTGCCAGCAGCTTGCACAGGGGCGGGGGGAGCGATGAGCAGTTCTTC. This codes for CASSLHRGGGSDEQFF.

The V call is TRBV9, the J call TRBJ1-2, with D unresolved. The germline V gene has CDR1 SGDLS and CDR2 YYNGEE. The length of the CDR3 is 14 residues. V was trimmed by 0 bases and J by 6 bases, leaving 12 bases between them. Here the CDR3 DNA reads TGTGCCAGCAGCGTAGCCGGTGGAAGGCATGGCTACACCTTC. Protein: CASSVAGGRHGYTF. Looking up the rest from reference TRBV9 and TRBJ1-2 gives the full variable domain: DSGVTQTPKHLITATGQRVTLRCSPRSGDLSVYWYQQSLDQGLQFLIQYYNGEERAKGNILERFSAQQFPDLHSELNLSSLELGDSALYFCASSVAGGRHGYTFGSGTRLTVV.

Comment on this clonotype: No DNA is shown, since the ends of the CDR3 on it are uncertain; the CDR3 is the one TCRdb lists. Here the CDR3 reads CASSDGSNTQYFF. The chain couples TRBV9 to TRBJ2-3. Germline-derived CDR1 and CDR2 are SGDLS and YYNGEE. From its first to its last residue, the CDR3 has 13 amino acids.

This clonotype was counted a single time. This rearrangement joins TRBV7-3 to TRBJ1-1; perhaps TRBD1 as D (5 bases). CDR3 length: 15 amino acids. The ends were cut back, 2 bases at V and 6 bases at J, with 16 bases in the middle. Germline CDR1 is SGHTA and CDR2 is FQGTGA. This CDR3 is CASSLDVTANAEAFF. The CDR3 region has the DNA TGTGCCAGCAGCTTAGATGTGACAGCGAATGCTGAAGCTTTCTTT. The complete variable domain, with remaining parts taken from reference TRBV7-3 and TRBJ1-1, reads GAGVSQTPSNKVTEKGKYVELRCDPISGHTALYWYRQSLGQGPEFLIYFQGTGAADDSGLPNDRFFAVRPEGSVSTLKIQRTERGDSAVYLCASSLDVTANAEAFFGQGTRLTVV.

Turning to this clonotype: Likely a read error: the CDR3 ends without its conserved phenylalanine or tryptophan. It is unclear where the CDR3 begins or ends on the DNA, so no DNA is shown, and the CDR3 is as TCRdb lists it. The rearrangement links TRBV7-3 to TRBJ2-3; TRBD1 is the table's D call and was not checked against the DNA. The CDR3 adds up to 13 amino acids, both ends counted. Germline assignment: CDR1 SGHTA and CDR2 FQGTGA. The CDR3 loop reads CASTHGGAAMATP.

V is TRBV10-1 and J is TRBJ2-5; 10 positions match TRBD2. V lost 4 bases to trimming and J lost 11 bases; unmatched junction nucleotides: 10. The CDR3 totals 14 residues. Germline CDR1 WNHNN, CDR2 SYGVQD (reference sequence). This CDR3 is CASSVGLAGDAQYF. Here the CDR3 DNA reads TGCGCCAGCAGTGTTGGTCTAGCGGGAGATGCGCAGTACTTC.